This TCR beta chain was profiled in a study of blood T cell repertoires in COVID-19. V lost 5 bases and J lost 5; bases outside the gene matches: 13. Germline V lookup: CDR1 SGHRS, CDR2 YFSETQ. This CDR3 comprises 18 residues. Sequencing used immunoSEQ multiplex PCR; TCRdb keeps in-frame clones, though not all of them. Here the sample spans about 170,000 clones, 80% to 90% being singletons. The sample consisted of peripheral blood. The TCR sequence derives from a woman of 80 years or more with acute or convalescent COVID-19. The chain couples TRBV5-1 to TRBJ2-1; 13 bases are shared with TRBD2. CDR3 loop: CASSPGLAGDGQNNEQFF. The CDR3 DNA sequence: TGCGCCAGCAGTCCTGGACTAGCGGGAGACGGCCAAAACAATGAGCAGTTCTTC.